A selection of T cell receptor beta chains follows, all from one sample in a study of response to subunit inactivated influenza vaccine. TCRdb independently ran MiXCR on the RT-PCR reads; one entry per CDR3 protein. The sample holds under 500,000 distinct CDR3 sequences, approximately 11% seen once. The source was PBMCs from blood, collected 35 to 45 days after vaccination. The receptors were sampled from a man aged 45 to 65 who received an inactivated influenza vaccine. Both conserved end residues are part of each CDR3. The order of the fields is V gene, clone size, D gene, J gene, CDR3 DNA, CDR3 protein. D genes are given only for firm matches. Only some rows state a clone size, as once, few, many or a class for expanded clones.

TRBV20-1	NA	NA	TRBJ2-7	TGCAGTGCTAGAGATCTTATGGGGAGGTACACCTACGAGCAGTACTTC	CSARDLMGRYTYEQYF
TRBV4-3	NA	TRBD2	TRBJ2-7	TGCGCCAGCAGCCACCGAGCGGGAGCTTACGAGCAGTACTTC	CASSHRAGAYEQYF
TRBV15	many	TRBD1	TRBJ2-7	TGTGCCACCAGCAGAGGGGACAGACCTTTGGAGCAGTACTTC	CATSRGDRPLEQYF
TRBV20-1	many	NA	TRBJ1-5	TGCAGTGCTAGAAGAGGTAGCAATCAGCCCCAGCATTTT	CSARRGSNQPQHF
TRBV11-2	NA	NA	TRBJ2-2	TGTGCCGGCATGACGCCAAAGGACGGGCGCACCGGGGAGCTGTTTTTT	CAGMTPKDGRTGELFF
TRBV20-1	many	TRBD1	TRBJ2-7	TGCAGTGCTAGAGCTCCGGGACAGGCCTACGAGCAGTACTTC	CSARAPGQAYEQYF
TRBV5-1	many	NA	TRBJ1-2	TGCGCCAGCAGCCGAGCCGGGACTGAGAATGGCTACACCTTC	CASSRAGTENGYTF
TRBV27	few	NA	TRBJ2-7	TGTGCCAGCGCGGAGGGGACTCCCTACGAGCAGTACTTC	CASAEGTPYEQYF
TRBV7-4	many	TRBD2	TRBJ2-7	TGTGCCAGCAGCTCCCTTCGGCTAGCGGACTACGAGCAGTACTTC	CASSSLRLADYEQYF
TRBV10-3	few	TRBD2	TRBJ2-1	TGTGCCATCAGTGAGCGGACTAGCGGGGTCAATGAGCAGTTCTTC	CAISERTSGVNEQFF
TRBV20-1	many	TRBD1	TRBJ1-5	TGCAGTGCTAGCCCCGTGACAGGGAATCAGCCCCAGCATTTT	CSASPVTGNQPQHF
TRBV20-1	few	NA	TRBJ2-3	TGCAGTGCTAGGGGACGTGTAATAGGGGCCACAGATACGCAGTATTTT	CSARGRVIGATDTQYF
TRBV29-1	many	NA	TRBJ2-3	TGCAGCGTTCTCACTTTTAGCACAGATACGCAGTATTTT	CSVLTFSTDTQYF
TRBV28	NA	NA	TRBJ2-7	TGTGCCAGCTGGCGAGGGGAGAATTTCGAGCAGTACTTC	CASWRGENFEQYF
TRBV20-1	many	NA	TRBJ2-7	TGCAGTGTTCCGACAGCCTCCTACGAGCAGTACTTC	CSVPTASYEQYF
TRBV12-3/TRBV12-4	few	TRBD1	TRBJ2-1	TGTGCCAGCACCGTACAACCCCCGGGACAGGTATACAATGAGCAGTTCTTC	CASTVQPPGQVYNEQFF
TRBV20-1	few	TRBD1	TRBJ1-2	TGCAGTGCTAGAGATACCGGACAGGGAAACTATGGCTACACCTTC	CSARDTGQGNYGYTF
TRBV24-1	few	TRBD1	TRBJ2-3	TGTGCCACCAGTGTCTCTTCCGGGACAGGGACAGATACGCAGTATTTT	CATSVSSGTGTDTQYF
TRBV28	NA	NA	TRBJ2-2	TGTGCCAGCAGTTTATACGGCAGGGTCACCGGGGAGCTGTTTTTT	CASSLYGRVTGELFF
TRBV29-1	many	TRBD2	TRBJ2-7	TGCAGCGTCAAAGGGGACTACCGGAGCTCCTACGAGCAGTACTTC	CSVKGDYRSSYEQYF
TRBV18	few	NA	TRBJ2-1	TGTGCCAGCTCACCACCCGGAACCTACAATGAGCAGTTCTTC	CASSPPGTYNEQFF
TRBV5-1	many	NA	TRBJ2-2	TGCGCCAGCAGCGACCGGACGGTCACCGGGGAGCTGTTTTTT	CASSDRTVTGELFF
TRBV25-1	NA	TRBD1	TRBJ2-3	TGTGCCAGCAGATTGACAGGGGGCACAGATACGCAGTATTTT	CASRLTGGTDTQYF
TRBV3-1	few	TRBD1	TRBJ2-3	TGTGCCAGCAGCCAAGCTGGGACAGGGCCCCAGGATACGCAGTATTTT	CASSQAGTGPQDTQYF
TRBV12-3/TRBV12-4	many	NA	TRBJ2-3	TGTGCCAGCAGGCAAGGCACAGATACGCAGTATTTT	CASRQGTDTQYF
TRBV7-2	few	NA	TRBJ2-7	TGTGCCAGCAGCTCCTACTTCGGACTACGAACCTACGAGCAGTACTTC	CASSSYFGLRTYEQYF
TRBV12-3/TRBV12-4	few	TRBD1	TRBJ2-3	TGTGCCAGCAGGCGGACAGGGGCCCTCACAGATACGCAGTATTTT	CASRRTGALTDTQYF
TRBV10-2	many	TRBD2	TRBJ2-3	TGCGCCAGCAGTGAGTCTGGGCTAGCGGGACTGTGGACAGATACGCAGTATTTT	CASSESGLAGLWTDTQYF
TRBV12-3/TRBV12-4	NA	NA	TRBJ2-1	TGTGCCAGCAGTTCTAGGAGCTCCTACAATGAGCAGTTCTTC	CASSSRSSYNEQFF
TRBV12-3/TRBV12-4	many	TRBD1	TRBJ2-3	TGTGCCAGCAGTTTTTCAGGGGGCGGCCCAGATACGCAGTATTTT	CASSFSGGGPDTQYF
TRBV7-2	NA	NA	TRBJ2-5	TGTGCCAGCAGCTTAAGGACGAGAGCAAAGGGTGAAGAGACCCAGTACTTC	CASSLRTRAKGEETQYF
TRBV5-1	many	NA	TRBJ2-7	TGCGCCAGCAGCTTGGGAACGAGCTCCTACGAGCAGTACTTC	CASSLGTSSYEQYF
TRBV5-6	NA	TRBD1	TRBJ2-1	TGTGCCAGCAGCTTGGAAGTGGACAGGGGGCTGAATGAGCAGTTCTTC	CASSLEVDRGLNEQFF
TRBV24-1	many	NA	TRBJ2-1	TGTGCCACCAGTGATCCAAGGGTTAGACCGAATGAGCAGTTCTTC	CATSDPRVRPNEQFF
TRBV7-8	few	NA	TRBJ1-2	TGTGCCAGCAGCTCGGAGGCCCTCTATGGCTACACCTTC	CASSSEALYGYTF
TRBV7-9	many	NA	TRBJ2-5	TGTGCCAGCAGCCGAGGGGTTCATTACCAAGAGACCCAGTACTTC	CASSRGVHYQETQYF
TRBV4-2	NA	NA	TRBJ2-2	TGTGCCAGCAGCCCTATGGGAGATATTCCCGGGGAGCTGTTTTTT	CASSPMGDIPGELFF
TRBV6-2/TRBV6-3	NA	NA	TRBJ2-2	TGTGCCAGCAGTTACTCGAAGACTAGGGAGACCGGGGAGCTGTTTTTT	CASSYSKTRETGELFF
TRBV28	many	NA	TRBJ1-5	TGTGCCAGCAGTCCTGATAGCAATCAGCCCCAGCATTTT	CASSPDSNQPQHF
TRBV6-1	NA	NA	TRBJ2-7	TGTGCCACAAAAAGGGGTCTATCCTACGAGCAGTACTTC	CATKRGLSYEQYF
TRBV20-1	NA	TRBD1	TRBJ2-7	TGCAGTGCTAGGGACAGGGGGAGTCTCGAGCAGTACTTC	CSARDRGSLEQYF
TRBV7-7	few	NA	TRBJ2-1	TGTGCCAGCAGCCTAGCAGGTCCAACAGCCTACAATGAGCAGTTCTTC	CASSLAGPTAYNEQFF
TRBV12-3/TRBV12-4	few	NA	TRBJ2-3	TGTGCCAGCAGTTTTTTAAGTCCCGGAGATACGCAGTATTTT	CASSFLSPGDTQYF
TRBV2	few	NA	TRBJ2-2	TGTGCCAGCAGTGAAGCGCGGATCGCCGGGGAGCTGTTTTTT	CASSEARIAGELFF
TRBV4-3	few	NA	TRBJ2-3	TGCGCCAGCAGCCAAGGGATTAGCACAGATACGCAGTATTTT	CASSQGISTDTQYF
TRBV7-9	few	TRBD1	TRBJ1-5	TGTGCCAGCAGCTTAAGGGGACAGGGGGAAGAACCCCAGCATTTT	CASSLRGQGEEPQHF
TRBV15	NA	TRBD2	TRBJ2-3	TGTGCCACCAGCCGGCGCGATACTAGCGGGAGCGCAGATTCGCAGTATTTT	CATSRRDTSGSADSQYF
TRBV7-2	NA	NA	TRBJ1-2	TGTGCCAGCAGCTTGGCGGGACCCCCTTATGGCTACACCTTC	CASSLAGPPYGYTF
TRBV4-1	few	TRBD2	TRBJ2-3	TGCGCCAGCAGCCAGGGAGGGACTGCAGATACGCAGTATTTT	CASSQGGTADTQYF
TRBV9	NA	NA	TRBJ2-7	TGTGCCAGCAGCGTAGGGGGGCTTGGATACGAGCAGTACTTC	CASSVGGLGYEQYF
TRBV7-9	few	NA	TRBJ2-2	TGTGCCAGCACAAGCAGGAACACCGGGGAGCTGTTTTTT	CASTSRNTGELFF
TRBV12-3/TRBV12-4	many	NA	TRBJ2-4	TGTGCCAGCAGGAGTTCCGTCAAAAACATTCAGTACTTC	CASRSSVKNIQYF
TRBV12-3/TRBV12-4	few	NA	TRBJ1-3	TGTGCCAGCAGTCTCTTGTCCGGATACTCTGGAAACACCATATATTTT	CASSLLSGYSGNTIYF